This T cell receptor beta chain was recorded in a study of T cell changes during pregnancy in multiple sclerosis. Profiling relied on immunoSEQ multiplex PCR, and the TCRdb table lists in-frame clones only, not all of them. Of about 67,000 clones listed, approximately 90% are singletons. CDR1 is MNHEY, CDR2 SMNVEV, per germline (reference sequence). Trimming removed 4 bases from V and 7 bases from J; junction bases left unmatched: 11. This CDR3 contains 15 residues. The J gene is TRBJ2-7, the V gene TRBV27, with TRBD1 matching 9 bases. The sequenced sample was peripheral blood, obtained in the first trimester of pregnancy. The TCR originated in a female donor in good health, enrolled as a control in a pregnancy study. CDR3 in amino acids: CASSSNRGPLREQYF. For the CDR3, the DNA is TGTGCCAGCAGTTCGAACAGGGGGCCCCTTAGGGAGCAGTACTTC.